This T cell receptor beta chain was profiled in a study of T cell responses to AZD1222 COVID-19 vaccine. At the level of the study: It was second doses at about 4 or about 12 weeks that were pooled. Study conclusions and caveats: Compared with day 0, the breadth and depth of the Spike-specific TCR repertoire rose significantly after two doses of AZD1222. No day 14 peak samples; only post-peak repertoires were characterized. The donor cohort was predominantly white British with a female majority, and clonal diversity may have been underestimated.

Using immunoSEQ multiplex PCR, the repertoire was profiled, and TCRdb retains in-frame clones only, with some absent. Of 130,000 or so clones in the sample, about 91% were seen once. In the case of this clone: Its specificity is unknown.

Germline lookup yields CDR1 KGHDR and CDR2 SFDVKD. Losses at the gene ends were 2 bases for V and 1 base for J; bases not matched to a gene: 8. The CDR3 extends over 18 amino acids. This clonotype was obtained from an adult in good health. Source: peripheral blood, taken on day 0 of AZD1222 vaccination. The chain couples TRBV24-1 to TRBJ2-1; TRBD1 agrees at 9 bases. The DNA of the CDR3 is TGTGCCACCAGTGATTCGGGACAGGGTTTTCGTTCCTACAATGAGCAGTTCTTC. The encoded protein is CATSDSGQGFRSYNEQFF.